The clone carrying this TCR beta chain was recorded only once. Its antigen is not identified. This sample stems from a study of T cells in Graves' hyperthyroidism and ophthalmopathy. Whole-study findings and limits: A model built on 13 V-J features separated ophthalmopathy from stable hyperthyroidism. The model anticipated ophthalmopathy a median about six months pre-onset.

The CDR3 regions of TCR beta were amplified from RNA transcripts. In the first-round RT-PCR of the TCR CDR3, the HTBI primer set was used. TCRdb re-called the multiplex PCR reads through MiXCR, storing one row per CDR3 protein. This table holds fewer than 800,000 distinct CDR3 sequences, 16% found once. Newly diagnosed hyperthyroidism, duration under 2 months, in patients aged 18 to 65. The PBMCs studied were ones that came from 8.5 to 10 ml fresh peripheral blood. V lost 4 bases, J lost 0 bases, and 19 bases lay in between. The CDR3 has 17 residues. The germline gives CDR1 SGHAT, CDR2 FQNNGV. This rearrangement joins TRBV11-2 to TRBJ2-7; D is possibly TRBD1 (5 bases). Sequencing was performed on blood. The source of this sequence is a man aged 18 to 29 with Graves' hyperthyroidism. CDR3 amino acids: CASSSIRGGMSSYEQYF. The CDR3 nucleotides are TGTGCCAGCAGCTCTATAAGGGGCGGAATGAGCTCCTACGAGCAGTACTTC.